This passage covers 9 T cell receptor beta chains from one sample sequenced in a study of cytomegalovirus exposure and HLA in healthy donors. This PCR relied on a set of 60 Vbeta primers and 13 Jbeta primers. Here immunoSEQ multiplex PCR was the method, and the copy in TCRdb shows in-frame clones only, minus some. The sample has 170,000 or so clones, roughly 78% seen once. The specimen sequenced was PBMCs. The receptors originated from a boy aged 5 to 17 in good health and CMV-seronegative.

This clone appeared a few times. The rearrangement uses TRBV5-4 and TRBJ2-7; 8 bases agree with TRBD2. This CDR3 region has 16 residues. Germline V gene lookup returns CDR1 SGHNT and CDR2 YYREEE (reference sequence). V gave up 0 bases and J gave up 7 bases; unmatched junction bases: 12. The CDR3 loop is CASSLATQIAGQEQYF. In DNA, the CDR3 is TGTGCCAGCAGCTTGGCAACACAAATAGCGGGGCAAGAGCAGTACTTC.

In this sample, this clone turned up a few times. The chain employs TRBV5-1 and TRBJ2-5, with D possibly matching TRBD1 (6 bases). CDR3 size: 16 residues. V was clipped by 0 bases and J by 3 bases, with 15 bases between them. Germline V gives CDR1 SGHRS, CDR2 YFSETQ. CDR3 amino acids: CASSLGPYDRKETQYF. The DNA for the CDR3 is TGCGCCAGCAGCTTGGGACCCTACGACAGGAAAGAGACCCAGTACTTC. Variable domain in full (rest from reference TRBV5-1 and TRBJ2-5): KAGVTQTPRYLIKTRGQQVTLSCSPISGHRSVSWYQQTPGQGLQFLFEYFSETQRNKGNFPGRFSGRQFSNSRSEMNVSTLELGDSALYLCASSLGPYDRKETQYFGPGTRLLVL.

The genes are TRBV19 and TRBJ1-5; D is uncertain. Germline V gene lookup returns CDR1 LNHDA and CDR2 SQIVND (reference sequence). V was clipped by 6 bases and J by 0 bases, with 6 bases between them. The CDR3 covers 13 residues. For the CDR3, the DNA is TGTGCCAGTAGGGACTTTAGCAATCAGCCCCAGCATTTT. It yields the protein CASRDFSNQPQHF.

This chain joins TRBV19 and TRBJ1-1, with D possibly being TRBD1 (6 bases). Per germline, CDR1 LNHDA and CDR2 SQIVND (reference sequence). Trimming removed 6 bases at V and 2 bases at J, with 19 bases between. The CDR3 runs to 16 residues. CDR3 coding DNA: TGTGCCAGTAGGGACAGCTCCCTCTTAACTAACACTGAAGCTTTCTTT. This gives the protein CASRDSSLLTNTEAFF.

The V gene is TRBV6-4, the J gene TRBJ1-4; TRBD1 matches 11 bases. This CDR3 comprises 14 residues. Trimming cost V 7 bases and J 6 bases; bases outside gene matches: 4. Germline-derived CDR1 and CDR2 are MRHNA and SNTAGT. The CDR3 nucleotides read TGTGCCAGCACCGGACAGGGGGCCGATGAAAAACTGTTTTTT. Translating it yields CASTGQGADEKLFF.

The chain joins TRBV6-5 to TRBJ1-1, with TRBD1 matching over 8 bases. V was clipped by 3 bases and J by 6 bases; unmatched bases: 9. Germline loops: CDR1 MNHEY, CDR2 SVGAGI. The CDR3 has 15 residues. The DNA of the CDR3 is TGTGCCAGCAGTTATACCTTCGAGACAGGGGCTGAAGCTTTCTTT. Translated: CASSYTFETGAEAFF.

This clone was counted a few times. The chain joins TRBV5-8 to TRBJ2-5, with TRBD1 matching over 8 bases. V shed 1 base, J shed 1 base, and the junction held 9 bases outside the gene matches. The CDR3 is made up of 17 amino acids. Germline lookup yields CDR1 SGHTS and CDR2 YDEGEE. The CDR3 region is CASSLTTGTGLQETQYF. CDR3 nucleotides: TGTGCCAGCAGCTTGACAACCGGGACAGGCCTCCAAGAGACCCAGTACTTC.

For this clone: An end of the junction differs from the germline gene, which may be a read error. This rearrangement joins TRBV19 to TRBJ1-1; 9 bases align to TRBD1. In germline, CDR1 is LNHDA, CDR2 SQIVND (reference sequence). This CDR3 is built from 17 residues. Here the CDR3 DNA reads TGTGCCAGTAGTACAGTCCGGGACAGGGCCATGAACACTAAAGCTTTCTTT. It encodes CASSTVRDRAMNTKAFF.

The gene calls are TRBV5-6 and TRBJ2-3; D possibly corresponds to TRBD2 (6 bases). This CDR3 is built from 18 residues. Trimming shortened V by 1 base and J by 2 bases, and 20 bases separated the two germline ends. Germline-derived CDR1 and CDR2 are SGHDT and YYEEEE. DNA of the CDR3: TGTGCCAGCAGCTTGTCCCTATATACTGGCGGGAACACAGATACGCAGTATTTT. It encodes CASSLSLYTGGNTDTQYF.